This record covers a single T cell receptor beta chain. Time point in this sample: newly diagnosed GD, antithyroid drugs for less than 3 months. The authors made the TCR library using RNA they extracted from PBMCs. CDR3-region Arm-PCR and iRepertoire HTBI primers produced the TCR beta libraries. TCRdb analysed the multiplex PCR reads with MiXCR anew, one entry per CDR3 protein. The sample holds about 450,000 distinct CDR3 sequences, 15% to 20% seen once. This entry is derived from a study of regulatory T cells in long-lasting Graves disease. The germline V gene encodes CDR1 LGHNA and CDR2 YNFKEQ. This CDR3 contains 16 residues. Trimming at V came to 4 bases and at J to 1 base, leaving 6 bases not matched to a gene. These same records also appear under a second study, on T cells in Graves' hyperthyroidism and ophthalmopathy.

The rearrangement joins TRBV4-2 to TRBJ2-7; TRBD2 aligns across 11 bases. This sequence was found in a woman in her twenties or thirties with Graves disease. This specimen consisted of peripheral blood mononuclear cells (PBMCs), obtained at new diagnosis, from a patient treated with antithyroid drugs. In DNA form, the CDR3 reads TGTGCCAGCAGCCGCTTTAGCGGGGGGGATTCCTACGAGCAGTACTTC. This translates into CASSRFSGGDSYEQYF.